This T cell receptor (beta chain) was identified during a study of shared T cell receptors in the human thymus. The germline V gene encodes CDR1 MGHRA and CDR2 YSYEKL. The CDR3 has 14 amino acids. Trimming took 1 base from V and 2 from J, leaving 8 bases between them. Measured with immunoSEQ multiplex PCR; TCRdb has only the in-frame clones, and not every one. The table shows about 730,000 clones, with 70% to 90% occurring only once. This sample was shared with a second study, whose subject was human thymus T cells. That work adds: Resections removed during corrective heart surgery provided the thymus tissue used. Apparent skewing of V and J gene usage characterized both thymic and blood repertoires. Highly overlapping thymic repertoires among unrelated individuals were reported in related research.

The sequencing sample was made of thymocytes. The TCR originated in a girl less than two years old with a congenital heart defect. V usage is TRBV4-1 and J usage is TRBJ1-2; D unresolved. The CDR3 nucleotides are TGCGCCAGCAGCCAAGGGCCGGAGAACTATGGCTACACCTTC. The encoded protein is CASSQGPENYGYTF.